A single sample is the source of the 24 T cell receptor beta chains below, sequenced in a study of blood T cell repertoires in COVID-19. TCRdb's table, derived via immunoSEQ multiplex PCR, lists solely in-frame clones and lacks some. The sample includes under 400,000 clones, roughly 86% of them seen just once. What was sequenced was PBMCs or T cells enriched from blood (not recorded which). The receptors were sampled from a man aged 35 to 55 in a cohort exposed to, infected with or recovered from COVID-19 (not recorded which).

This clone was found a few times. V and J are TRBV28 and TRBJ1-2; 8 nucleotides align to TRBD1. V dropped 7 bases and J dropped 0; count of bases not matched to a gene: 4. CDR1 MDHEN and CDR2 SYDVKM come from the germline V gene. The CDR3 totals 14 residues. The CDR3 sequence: CASTLDRANYGYTF. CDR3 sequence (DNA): TGTGCCAGCACCCTGGACAGGGCTAACTATGGCTACACCTTC.

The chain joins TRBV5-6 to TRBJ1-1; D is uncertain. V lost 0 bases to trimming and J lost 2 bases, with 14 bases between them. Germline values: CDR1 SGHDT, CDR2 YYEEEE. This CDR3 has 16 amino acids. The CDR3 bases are TGTGCCAGCAGCTTGGTCGGTCTAGGAGCCAACACTGAAGCTTTCTTT. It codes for CASSLVGLGANTEAFF.

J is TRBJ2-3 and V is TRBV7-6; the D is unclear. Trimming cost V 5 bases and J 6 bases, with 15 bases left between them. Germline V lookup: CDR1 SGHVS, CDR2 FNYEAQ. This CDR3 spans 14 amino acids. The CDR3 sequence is CASSLTRQRDTQYF. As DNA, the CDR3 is TGTGCCAGCAGCCTAACCCGGCAGAGGGATACGCAGTATTTT.

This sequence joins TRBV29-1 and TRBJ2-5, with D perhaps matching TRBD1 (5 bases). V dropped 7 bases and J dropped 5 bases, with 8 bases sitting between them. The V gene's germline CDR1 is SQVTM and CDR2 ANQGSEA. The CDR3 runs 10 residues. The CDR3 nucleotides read TGCAGCGGAAAGGGGGAGACCCAGTACTTC. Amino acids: CSGKGETQYF.

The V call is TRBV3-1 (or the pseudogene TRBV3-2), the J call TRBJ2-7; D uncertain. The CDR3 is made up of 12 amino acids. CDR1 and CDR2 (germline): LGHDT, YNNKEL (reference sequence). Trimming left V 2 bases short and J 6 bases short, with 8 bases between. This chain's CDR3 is CASSQTAFEQYF. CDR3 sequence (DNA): TGTGCCAGCAGCCAAACAGCTTTCGAGCAGTACTTC.

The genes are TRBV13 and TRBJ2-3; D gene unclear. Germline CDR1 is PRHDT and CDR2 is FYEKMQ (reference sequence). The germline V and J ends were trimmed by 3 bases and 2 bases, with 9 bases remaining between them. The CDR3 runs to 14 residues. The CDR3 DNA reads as TGTGCCAGCAGCTTCCGGGTTAACACAGATACGCAGTATTTT. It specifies CASSFRVNTDTQYF.

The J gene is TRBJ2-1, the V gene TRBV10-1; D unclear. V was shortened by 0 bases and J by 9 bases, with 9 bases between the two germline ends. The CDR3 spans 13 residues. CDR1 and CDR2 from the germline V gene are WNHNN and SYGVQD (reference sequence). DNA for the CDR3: TGCGCCAGCAGTGAGTCGTCGGGTTTTGAGCAGTTCTTC. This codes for CASSESSGFEQFF.

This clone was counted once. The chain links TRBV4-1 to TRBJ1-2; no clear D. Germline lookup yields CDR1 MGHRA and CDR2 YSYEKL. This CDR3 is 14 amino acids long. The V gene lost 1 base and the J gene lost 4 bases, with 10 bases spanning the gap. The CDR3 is CASSQVSGPYGYTF. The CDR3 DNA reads TGCGCCAGCAGCCAAGTGTCTGGCCCCTATGGCTACACCTTC.

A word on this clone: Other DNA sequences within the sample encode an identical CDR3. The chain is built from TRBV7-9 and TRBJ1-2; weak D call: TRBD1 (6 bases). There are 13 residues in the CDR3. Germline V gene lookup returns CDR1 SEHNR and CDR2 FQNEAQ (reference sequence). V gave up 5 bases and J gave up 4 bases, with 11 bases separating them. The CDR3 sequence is CASSPTGFYGYTF. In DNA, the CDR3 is TGTGCCAGCAGCCCCACAGGGTTCTATGGCTACACCTTC.

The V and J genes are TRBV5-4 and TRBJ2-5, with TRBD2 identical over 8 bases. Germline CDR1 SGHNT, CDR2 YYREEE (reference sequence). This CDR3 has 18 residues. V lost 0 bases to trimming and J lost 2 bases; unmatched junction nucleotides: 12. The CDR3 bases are TGTGCCAGCAGCTTGGGATCGGGGGTAACGGGAGGGCAAGAGACCCAGTACTTC. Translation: CASSLGSGVTGGQETQYF. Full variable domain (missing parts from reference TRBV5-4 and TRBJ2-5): ETGVTQSPTHLIKTRGQQVTLRCSSQSGHNTVSWYQQALGQGPQFIFQYYREEENGRGNFPPRFSGLQFPNYSSELNVNALELDDSALYLCASSLGSGVTGGQETQYFGPGTRLLVL.

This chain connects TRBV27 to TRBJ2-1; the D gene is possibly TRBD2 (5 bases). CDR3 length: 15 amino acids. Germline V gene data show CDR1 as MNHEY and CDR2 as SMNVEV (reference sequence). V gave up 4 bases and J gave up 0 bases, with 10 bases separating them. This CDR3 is CASSSTGSSYNEQFF. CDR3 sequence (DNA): TGTGCCAGCAGTTCCACGGGGTCCTCCTACAATGAGCAGTTCTTC.

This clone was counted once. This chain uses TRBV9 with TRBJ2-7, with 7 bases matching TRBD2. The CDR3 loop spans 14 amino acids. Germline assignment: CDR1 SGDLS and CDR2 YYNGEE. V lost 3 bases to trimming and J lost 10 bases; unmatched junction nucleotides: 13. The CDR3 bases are TGTGCCAGCAGCGGTAGATCGGTAGCGGGTGCTCAGTACTTC. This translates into CASSGRSVAGAQYF.

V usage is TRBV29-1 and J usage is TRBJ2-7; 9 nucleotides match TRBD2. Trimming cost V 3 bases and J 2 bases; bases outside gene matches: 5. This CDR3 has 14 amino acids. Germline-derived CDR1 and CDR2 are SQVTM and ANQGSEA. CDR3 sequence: CSVEGLAGTYEQYF. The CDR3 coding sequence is TGCAGCGTTGAGGGGCTAGCGGGGACCTACGAGCAGTACTTC.

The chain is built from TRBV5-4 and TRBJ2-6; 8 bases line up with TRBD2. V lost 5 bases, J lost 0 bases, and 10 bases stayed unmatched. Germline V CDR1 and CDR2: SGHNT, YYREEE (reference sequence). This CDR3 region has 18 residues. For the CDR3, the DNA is TGTGCCAGCAGGTCGGGGGGGGTCAGGTCCTCTGGGGCCAACGTCCTGACTTTC. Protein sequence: CASRSGGVRSSGANVLTF.

The DNA for the CDR3 is TGTGCCAGCGTAGGGACTAGCGGGGGGTACGAGCAGTACTTC. It specifies CASVGTSGGYEQYF. The chain uses TRBV28 and TRBJ2-7, with 15 bases identical to TRBD2. V trimming: 8 bases; J trimming: 4 bases; junction bases outside the gene matches: 3. CDR1 and CDR2 from the germline V gene are MDHEN and SYDVKM. CDR3 length: 14 amino acids. Supplemented by reference TRBV28 and TRBJ2-7, the full variable domain reads DVKVTQSSRYLVKRTGEKVFLECVQDMDHENMFWYRQDPGLGLRLIYFSYDVKMKEKGDIPEGYSVSREKKERFSLILESASTNQTSMYLCASVGTSGGYEQYFGPGTRLTVT.

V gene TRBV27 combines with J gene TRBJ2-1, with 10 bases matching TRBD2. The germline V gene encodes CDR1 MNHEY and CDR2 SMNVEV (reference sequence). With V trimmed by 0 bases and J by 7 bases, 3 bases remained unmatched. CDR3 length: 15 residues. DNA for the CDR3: TGTGCCAGCAGTTTATCGTCTAGCGGGAGAAATGAGCAGTTCTTC. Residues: CASSLSSSGRNEQFF.

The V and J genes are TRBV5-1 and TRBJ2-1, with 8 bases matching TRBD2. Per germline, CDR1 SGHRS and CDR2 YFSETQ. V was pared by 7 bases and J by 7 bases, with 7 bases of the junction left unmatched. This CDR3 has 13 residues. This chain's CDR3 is CASGREGGNEQFF. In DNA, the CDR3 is TGCGCCAGCGGACGGGAGGGCGGTAATGAGCAGTTCTTC.

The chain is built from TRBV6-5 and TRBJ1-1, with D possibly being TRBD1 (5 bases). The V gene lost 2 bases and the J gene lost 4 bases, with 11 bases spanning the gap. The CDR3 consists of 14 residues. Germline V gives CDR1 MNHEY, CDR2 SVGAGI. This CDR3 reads CASSYGAGGTEAFF. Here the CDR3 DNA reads TGTGCCAGCAGTTACGGAGCGGGGGGCACTGAAGCTTTCTTT.

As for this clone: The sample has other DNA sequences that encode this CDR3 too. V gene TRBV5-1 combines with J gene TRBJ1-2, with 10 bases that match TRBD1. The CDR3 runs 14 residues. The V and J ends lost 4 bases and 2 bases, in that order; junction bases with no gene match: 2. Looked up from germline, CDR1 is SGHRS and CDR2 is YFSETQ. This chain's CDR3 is CASSQGQGNYGYTF. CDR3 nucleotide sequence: TGCGCCAGCAGCCAGGGACAGGGGAACTATGGCTACACCTTC.

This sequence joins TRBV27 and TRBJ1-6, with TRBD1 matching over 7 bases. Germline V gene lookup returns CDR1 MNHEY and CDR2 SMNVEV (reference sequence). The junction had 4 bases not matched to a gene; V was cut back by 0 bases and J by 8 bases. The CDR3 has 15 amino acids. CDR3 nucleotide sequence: TGTGCCAGCAGTTTATCGACAGGGAGGCATTCACCCCTCCACTTT. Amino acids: CASSLSTGRHSPLHF.

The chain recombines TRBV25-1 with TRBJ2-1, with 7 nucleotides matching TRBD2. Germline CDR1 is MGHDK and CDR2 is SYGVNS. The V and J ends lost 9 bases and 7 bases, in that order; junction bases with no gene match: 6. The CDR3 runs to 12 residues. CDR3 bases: TGTGCCAGTTGCGCTAGCGGTAATGAGCAGTTCTTC. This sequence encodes CASCASGNEQFF.

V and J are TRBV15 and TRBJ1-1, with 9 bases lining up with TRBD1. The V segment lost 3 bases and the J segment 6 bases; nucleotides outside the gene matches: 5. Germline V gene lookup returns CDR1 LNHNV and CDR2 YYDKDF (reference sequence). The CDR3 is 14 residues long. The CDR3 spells CATSSPRTGAEAFF. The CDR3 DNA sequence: TGTGCCACCAGCAGCCCCCGGACAGGGGCTGAAGCTTTCTTT.

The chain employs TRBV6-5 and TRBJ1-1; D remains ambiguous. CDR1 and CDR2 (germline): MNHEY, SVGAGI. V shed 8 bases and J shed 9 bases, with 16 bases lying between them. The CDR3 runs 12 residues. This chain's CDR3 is CASLNEGSKAFF. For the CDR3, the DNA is TGTGCCAGCCTTAATGAGGGCTCCAAAGCTTTCTTT.

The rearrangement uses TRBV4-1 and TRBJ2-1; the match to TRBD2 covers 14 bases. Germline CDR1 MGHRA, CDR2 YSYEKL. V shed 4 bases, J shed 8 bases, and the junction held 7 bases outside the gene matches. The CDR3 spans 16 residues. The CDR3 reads CASSLFGTSGSDEQFF. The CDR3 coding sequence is TGCGCCAGCAGCCTATTCGGGACTAGCGGGAGCGATGAGCAGTTCTTC.